These T cell receptor beta chains were read from a single sample in a study of shared clonotypes between healthy human individuals. Sequencing used immunoSEQ multiplex PCR; TCRdb keeps in-frame clones, though not all of them. The sample holds over 2 million clones, roughly 92% seen once. Input material: naive CD4+ T cells from PBMCs. All receptors come from a young man in good health. Some clones in this sample may be carry-over from other donors' samples. Each CDR3 is given with its conserved first and last residue. Fields, in order: CDR3 length, V gene, D gene, J gene, clone size, CDR3 protein, CDR3 DNA. A D gene is named only where the DNA matches it firmly. Not all rows give a size; the values are once, few, many and, for expanded clones, a class.

cdr3_length: 15; v_call: TRBV19; d_call: TRBD1; j_call: TRBJ1-5; clone_size: .; cdr3_aa: CASRRTGNDNQPQHF; cdr3_nt: TGTGCCAGTAGGCGGACAGGGAACGACAATCAGCCCCAGCATTTT
cdr3_length: 17; v_call: TRBV7-6; d_call: TRBD1; j_call: TRBJ1-4; clone_size: once; cdr3_aa: CASSFSTGRVPNEKLFF; cdr3_nt: TGTGCCAGCAGCTTCTCGACAGGGAGGGTCCCTAATGAAAAACTGTTTTTT
cdr3_length: 16; v_call: TRBV7-9; d_call: .; j_call: TRBJ2-7; clone_size: .; cdr3_aa: CASSLNENRGPYEQYF; cdr3_nt: TGTGCCAGCAGCCTAAACGAAAACCGGGGACCCTACGAGCAGTACTTC
cdr3_length: 15; v_call: TRBV6-5; d_call: .; j_call: TRBJ2-7; clone_size: .; cdr3_aa: CASSYGGTPSYEQYF; cdr3_nt: TGTGCCAGCAGTTACGGAGGGACACCGTCCTACGAGCAGTACTTC
cdr3_length: 16; v_call: TRBV10-3; d_call: TRBD1; j_call: TRBJ2-1; clone_size: .; cdr3_aa: CAISAGTGRRGNEQFF; cdr3_nt: TGTGCCATCAGCGCCGGGACAGGGAGAAGAGGCAATGAGCAGTTCTTC
cdr3_length: 15; v_call: TRBV6-6; d_call: .; j_call: TRBJ1-5; clone_size: .; cdr3_aa: CASRGGGLGNQPQHF; cdr3_nt: TGTGCCAGCAGGGGGGGAGGTTTGGGCAATCAGCCCCAGCATTTT
cdr3_length: 14; v_call: TRBV4-1; d_call: TRBD1; j_call: TRBJ2-5; clone_size: .; cdr3_aa: CASSQMGQSWTQYF; cdr3_nt: TGCGCCAGCAGCCAGATGGGACAGTCGTGGACCCAGTACTTC
cdr3_length: 13; v_call: TRBV5-1; d_call: .; j_call: TRBJ1-2; clone_size: .; cdr3_aa: CASSPTGNYGYTF; cdr3_nt: TGCGCCAGCAGCCCGACGGGGAACTATGGCTACACCTTC
cdr3_length: 11; v_call: TRBV7-9; d_call: .; j_call: TRBJ1-1; clone_size: .; cdr3_aa: CASSSQIEAFF; cdr3_nt: TGTGCCAGCAGCTCTCAAATAGAAGCTTTCTTT
cdr3_length: 16; v_call: TRBV7-9; d_call: TRBD2; j_call: TRBJ2-1; clone_size: .; cdr3_aa: CASSPPGLAGVGEQFF; cdr3_nt: TGTGCCAGCAGCCCCCCCGGACTAGCGGGAGTAGGCGAGCAGTTCTTC
cdr3_length: 12; v_call: TRBV11-2; d_call: .; j_call: TRBJ1-2; clone_size: .; cdr3_aa: CASSLQGPGPSF; cdr3_nt: TGTGCCAGCAGCTTACAAGGACCGGGCCCGAGCTTC
cdr3_length: 15; v_call: TRBV5-1; d_call: .; j_call: TRBJ1-5; clone_size: .; cdr3_aa: CASSLEGVVGQPQHF; cdr3_nt: TGCGCCAGCAGCTTGGAGGGGGTAGTAGGTCAGCCCCAGCATTTT
cdr3_length: 16; v_call: TRBV7-2; d_call: .; j_call: TRBJ2-6; clone_size: once; cdr3_aa: CASSSDSGSGANVLTF; cdr3_nt: TGTGCCAGCAGCTCAGACTCGGGCTCTGGGGCCAACGTCCTGACTTTC
cdr3_length: 13; v_call: TRBV6-1; d_call: .; j_call: TRBJ2-3; clone_size: .; cdr3_aa: CASLLAGADTQYF; cdr3_nt: TGTGCCAGCTTGCTGGCGGGGGCGGATACGCAGTATTTT
cdr3_length: 17; v_call: TRBV12-5; d_call: TRBD2; j_call: TRBJ2-1; clone_size: .; cdr3_aa: CASGLERLAGVLNEQFF; cdr3_nt: TGTGCTAGTGGTTTGGAAAGACTAGCGGGAGTGTTAAATGAGCAGTTCTTC
cdr3_length: 17; v_call: TRBV10-1; d_call: TRBD1; j_call: TRBJ1-5; clone_size: once; cdr3_aa: CASSSRDSRRSNQPQHF; cdr3_nt: TGCGCCAGCAGTTCTCGGGACAGTAGGCGTAGCAATCAGCCCCAGCATTTT
cdr3_length: 15; v_call: TRBV27; d_call: .; j_call: TRBJ2-7; clone_size: .; cdr3_aa: CASSQRRVVHYEQYF; cdr3_nt: TGTGCCAGCAGTCAGAGGCGAGTAGTACACTACGAGCAGTACTTC
cdr3_length: 17; v_call: TRBV28; d_call: TRBD1; j_call: TRBJ1-5; clone_size: .; cdr3_aa: CASSLTRGEYSNQPQHF; cdr3_nt: TGTGCCAGCAGTTTAACCAGGGGGGAATATAGCAATCAGCCCCAGCATTTT
cdr3_length: 13; v_call: TRBV27; d_call: .; j_call: TRBJ1-2; clone_size: .; cdr3_aa: CASSLLGTYGYTF; cdr3_nt: TGTGCCAGCAGTTTATTGGGGACCTATGGCTACACCTTC
cdr3_length: 18; v_call: TRBV28; d_call: .; j_call: TRBJ2-2; clone_size: .; cdr3_aa: CASSLGRGPTRNTGELFF; cdr3_nt: TGTGCCAGCAGTTTAGGCAGGGGTCCCACCAGGAACACCGGGGAGCTGTTTTTT
cdr3_length: 13; v_call: TRBV7-2; d_call: TRBD1; j_call: TRBJ2-4; clone_size: .; cdr3_aa: CASSADRGAIQYF; cdr3_nt: TGTGCCAGCAGCGCTGACAGGGGGGCCATTCAGTACTTC
cdr3_length: 12; v_call: TRBV18; d_call: .; j_call: TRBJ2-1; clone_size: .; cdr3_aa: CASSRELNEQFF; cdr3_nt: TGTGCCAGCTCACGGGAGTTGAATGAGCAGTTCTTC
cdr3_length: 17; v_call: TRBV5-1; d_call: TRBD1; j_call: TRBJ2-1; clone_size: .; cdr3_aa: CASSPRIGTGLYNEQFF; cdr3_nt: TGCGCCAGCAGCCCCAGGATCGGGACAGGGCTTTACAATGAGCAGTTCTTC
cdr3_length: 13; v_call: TRBV29-1; d_call: TRBD1; j_call: TRBJ1-1; clone_size: .; cdr3_aa: CSSRTGVNTEAFF; cdr3_nt: TGCAGCTCACGGACAGGGGTGAACACTGAAGCTTTCTTT
cdr3_length: 13; v_call: TRBV6-6; d_call: .; j_call: TRBJ1-2; clone_size: .; cdr3_aa: CASSYRPAYGYTF; cdr3_nt: TGTGCCAGCAGTTACCGGCCAGCCTATGGCTACACCTTC
cdr3_length: 12; v_call: TRBV29-1; d_call: .; j_call: TRBJ2-5; clone_size: once; cdr3_aa: CSVTSPGETQYF; cdr3_nt: TGCAGCGTCACTAGCCCCGGGGAGACCCAGTACTTC
cdr3_length: 15; v_call: TRBV19; d_call: .; j_call: TRBJ2-7; clone_size: .; cdr3_aa: CASSRRHVSSYEQYF; cdr3_nt: TGTGCCAGTAGTAGAAGACACGTGAGCTCCTACGAGCAGTACTTC
cdr3_length: 15; v_call: TRBV6-5; d_call: .; j_call: TRBJ1-1; clone_size: .; cdr3_aa: CASSYEGTANTEAFF; cdr3_nt: TGTGCCAGCAGTTACGAAGGGACGGCGAACACTGAAGCTTTCTTT
cdr3_length: 13; v_call: TRBV18; d_call: .; j_call: TRBJ1-1; clone_size: .; cdr3_aa: CASSPGLNTEAFF; cdr3_nt: TGTGCCAGCTCACCGGGCTTGAACACTGAAGCTTTCTTT
cdr3_length: 15; v_call: TRBV11-3; d_call: TRBD1; j_call: TRBJ2-2; clone_size: .; cdr3_aa: CASTDRTGTTGELFF; cdr3_nt: TGTGCCAGCACCGATCGGACAGGGACCACCGGGGAGCTGTTTTTT